The 14 T cell receptor beta chains below come from one sample, sequenced in a study of T-cell reconstitution after alpha-beta-depleted transplantation in children (dated by TCRdb to about 2016). Broad study findings and their caveats: Apparently early alphabetaT-cell count recovery about two months after transplant reportedly relied on only several hundred rapidly expanded clones derived from non-depleted graft cells.

No antigen has been identified for these receptors. The library was prepared using PCR. The instrument was an Illumina HiSeq 2500. To normalize quantification of the TCRbeta repertoire, the TCR libraries were built with molecular barcoding that relied on unique molecular identifiers. TCRdb handled the public reads itself, with Q25 trimming in fastp and clone calling in MiXCR, and kept productive beta chains. Each CDR3 protein appears once, grouped with its most common genes and DNA. The table for this sample lists 30,000 to 40,000 distinct CDR3 sequences; approximately 7% of them were counted only once. The top ten constitute around 26% of the sample. What the time point label conveys for this sample: day 60 (about 2 months) after transplantation. The treatment or condition label here, explained by the study, means: allogeneic hematopoietic cell transplantation with graft depleted of TCRalphabeta T cells and CD19 B cells.

The sequencing here drew on peripheral blood, taken 60 days after TCRalphabeta/CD19-depleted stem cell transplant. Receptors originate from a child younger than two who had a stem cell transplant for acute myeloid leukemia, so the T cells may come from the graft donor.

This clonotype was recorded many times. This rearrangement joins TRBV18 to TRBJ2-5; D perhaps matches TRBD2 (6 bases). The CDR3 is 16 amino acids. V lost 2 bases and J 0 bases, leaving 13 bases between the germline ends. CDR1 and CDR2 (germline): KGHSH, LQKENI. In DNA, the CDR3 is TGTGCCAGCTCACCAGGCAGGGACTCGTACCAAGAGACCCAGTACTTC. Protein sequence: CASSPGRDSYQETQYF.

This clonotype showed up many times. The chain has TRBV28 and TRBJ2-2, with 7 bases fitting TRBD1. With V trimmed by 5 bases and J by 4 bases, 13 bases remained unmatched. Germline V CDR1 and CDR2: MDHEN, SYDVKM. The CDR3 spans 17 residues. The CDR3 sequence: CASSPTTGDPFTGELFF. CDR3 in DNA: TGTGCCAGCAGTCCAACAACAGGGGACCCTTTCACCGGGGAGCTGTTTTTT.

The table lists this clonotype with many counts. The rearrangement uses TRBV3-1 and TRBJ2-1, with TRBD2 identical over 7 bases. With V trimmed by 4 bases and J by 5 bases, 32 bases remained unmatched. Germline V gene data show CDR1 as LGHDT and CDR2 as YNNKEL (reference sequence). The CDR3 contains 23 residues. The CDR3 loop reads CASSRRMEGPQGGSIPSHNEQFF. The CDR3 DNA sequence: TGTGCCAGCAGCCGTAGAATGGAGGGGCCTCAGGGCGGGAGTATCCCCTCGCACAATGAGCAGTTCTTC.

The rearrangement uses TRBV7-3 and TRBJ2-1; weak D call: TRBD2 (6 bases). Trimming took 0 bases from V and 2 from J, leaving 8 bases between them. The length of the CDR3 is 15 residues. Germline CDR1 SGHTA, CDR2 FQGTGA. CDR3 amino acids: CASSLTRDPYNEQFF. The CDR3 DNA reads TGTGCCAGCAGCTTAACGCGGGACCCCTACAATGAGCAGTTCTTC.

Written as DNA, the CDR3 is TGTGCCAGCAGTTACTCGAGTTGGGGGTCTGGAAACACCATATATTTT. It specifies CASSYSSWGSGNTIYF. The chain couples TRBV6-5 to TRBJ1-3; D perhaps matches TRBD1 (5 bases). Germline CDR1 reads MNHEY; CDR2 reads SVGAGI. CDR3 length equals 16 residues. The V and J ends lost 0 bases and 1 base respectively, with 10 bases between them.

This clonotype is judged medium-sized. The chain carries TRBV4-1 and TRBJ2-5; 9 bases match TRBD1. Germline V gene data show CDR1 as MGHRA and CDR2 as YSYEKL. This CDR3 spans 17 amino acids. The ends lost 3 bases at V and 4 bases at J; junction bases unmatched: 12. This chain's CDR3 is CASSHTPGQGEAETQYF. The CDR3 DNA sequence: TGCGCCAGCAGCCACACCCCGGGACAGGGAGAGGCAGAGACCCAGTACTTC.

This clonotype was counted at least ten times. The V gene is TRBV10-3, the J gene TRBJ1-3; D is unresolved. This CDR3 has 15 residues. Germline assignment: CDR1 ENHRY and CDR2 SYGVKD. The ends were cut back, 2 bases at V and 2 bases at J, with 10 bases in the middle. The CDR3 protein is CAISEETKAGNTIYF. CDR3 sequence (DNA): TGTGCCATCAGTGAGGAGACAAAAGCTGGAAACACCATATATTTT.

This chain joins TRBV4-3 and TRBJ2-7; TRBD2 matches at 7 bases. The V gene's germline CDR1 is LGHNA and CDR2 YSLEER. Trimming cost V 2 bases and J 0 bases; bases outside gene matches: 13. The length of the CDR3 is 18 residues. CDR3 DNA: TGCGCCAGCAGCCAACAAACCTTTCCTAGCGGAAGCTCCTACGAGCAGTACTTC. Protein sequence: CASSQQTFPSGSSYEQYF.

This clonotype was recorded many times. The chain joins TRBV29-1 to TRBJ2-5; 9 bases fit TRBD2. Germline values: CDR1 SQVTM, CDR2 ANQGSEA. V was clipped by 0 bases and J by 4 bases; unmatched bases: 3. This CDR3 is built from 14 residues. The CDR3 here is CSVEDWREGETQYF. The CDR3 region has the DNA TGCAGCGTTGAAGATTGGCGGGAGGGAGAGACCCAGTACTTC.

This clonotype was seen ten or more times. This chain links TRBV14 with TRBJ2-1; possible D gene TRBD2, 6 bases. CDR3 length: 15 residues. CDR1 is SGHDN and CDR2 is FVKESK in the germline V gene. V dropped 5 bases and J dropped 7 bases, with 18 bases sitting between them. CDR3 region: CASSGIVPGGNEQFF. The CDR3 DNA reads TGTGCCAGCAGCGGTATTGTCCCAGGAGGGAATGAGCAGTTCTTC.

This clonotype has a count of ten or more. The genes are TRBV9 and TRBJ2-2; maybe TRBD2 (6 bases). Germline CDR1 and CDR2: SGDLS and YYNGEE. The length of the CDR3 is 14 residues. The ends were cut back, 2 bases at V and 5 bases at J, with 10 bases in the middle. As DNA, the CDR3 is TGTGCCAGCAGCGTGGTAGGAGGGACCGGGGAGCTGTTTTTT. Amino acid sequence: CASSVVGGTGELFF.

This clonotype was recorded at least ten times. The rearrangement links TRBV4-3 to TRBJ1-6; D remains unclear. The CDR3 has 14 amino acids. Trimming took off 2 bases at V and 10 bases at J, with 12 bases between the two ends. From germline, CDR1 is LGHNA and CDR2 YSLEER. CDR3 region: CASSQRVPGSPLHF. CDR3 bases: TGCGCCAGCAGCCAAAGGGTTCCGGGGTCACCCCTCCACTTT.

This clonotype was observed at least ten times. V gene TRBV5-6 combines with J gene TRBJ2-1, with 7 bases that match TRBD1. Germline CDR1 and CDR2: SGHDT and YYEEEE. The CDR3 spans 15 residues. After removal of 0 bases from V and 2 bases from J, the junction contained 2 bases not matched to a gene. CDR3 DNA sequence: TGTGCCAGCAGCTTGGACAGGGGCGCCTACAATGAGCAGTTCTTC. Translating it yields CASSLDRGAYNEQFF.

This clonotype was observed at least ten times. This chain links TRBV6-5 with TRBJ2-7; unclear D gene. CDR3 size: 14 residues. CDR1 and CDR2 from the germline V gene are MNHEY and SVGAGI. V shed 6 bases and J shed 4 bases, with 16 bases lying between them. The CDR3 DNA sequence: TGTGCCAGCAGGCCCGGGTCCCCCTCATACGAGCAGTACTTC. Protein sequence: CASRPGSPSYEQYF.